This T cell receptor beta chain was sequenced for a study of T cell responses to AZD1222 COVID-19 vaccine. Germline-derived CDR1 and CDR2 are MNHEY and SVGAGI. This CDR3 contains 14 residues. V lost 7 bases and J lost 3, with 13 bases in between. General observations from the study: A rise in Spike-specific TCR breadth and depth followed two AZD1222 doses. Females made up more of the donors, who were largely white British, and clonal diversity may have come out too low.

Sequencing was performed with immunoSEQ multiplex PCR; in TCRdb, only in-frame clones are kept and a portion is missing. The profile shows fewer than 120,000 clones, 85% to 90% of them singletons. As regards this clone: The target antigen is unknown.

The chain carries TRBV6-5 and TRBJ1-5; D unresolved. The source is an adult who received the AZD1222 COVID-19 vaccine. Here the sequenced sample was peripheral blood, taken 28 days after the second AZD1222 dose. CDR3 amino acids: CASTDRLVNQPQHF. CDR3 DNA sequence: TGTGCCAGCACCGACCGACTGGTCAATCAGCCCCAGCATTTT.